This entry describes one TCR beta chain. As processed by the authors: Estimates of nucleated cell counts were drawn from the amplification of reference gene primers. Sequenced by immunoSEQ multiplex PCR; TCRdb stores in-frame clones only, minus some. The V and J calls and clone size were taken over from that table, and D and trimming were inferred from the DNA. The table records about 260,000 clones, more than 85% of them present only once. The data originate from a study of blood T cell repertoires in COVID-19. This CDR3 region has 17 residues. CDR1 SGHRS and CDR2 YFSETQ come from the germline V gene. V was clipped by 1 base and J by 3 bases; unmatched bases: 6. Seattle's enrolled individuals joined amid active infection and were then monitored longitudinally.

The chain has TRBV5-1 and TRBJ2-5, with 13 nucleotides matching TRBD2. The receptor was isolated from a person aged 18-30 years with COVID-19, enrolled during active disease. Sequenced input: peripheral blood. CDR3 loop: CASSLMGTSGAEETQYF. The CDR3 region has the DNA TGCGCCAGCAGCTTGATGGGGACTAGCGGGGCAGAAGAGACCCAGTACTTC.